The 8 T cell receptor beta chains in this list originate from one sample, sequenced in a study of T cell responses to AZD1222 COVID-19 vaccine (dated by TCRdb to the early 2020s). Libraries came from the immunoSEQ multiplex PCR assay. As stored in TCRdb, this immuneACCESS dataset retains in-frame rearrangements with V and J assigned. A fraction of the clones does not appear; measured against another copy, unresolved V genes explain less than half of the discrepancy, and the remainder lacks a known reason. This sample lists some 130,000 clones; around 90% were detected once. The ten largest clonotypes hold approximately 8% of the sample. The time point label on this specimen signifies: baseline before first vaccination. Here the sequenced sample was peripheral blood, taken on day 0 of AZD1222 vaccination. These receptors were collected from an adult in good health.

V and J are TRBV27 and TRBJ1-6; D is undetermined. Trimming removed 1 base from V and 0 bases from J, with 10 bases in between. This CDR3 is 17 amino acids long. Germline CDR1 reads MNHEY; CDR2 reads SMNVEV (reference sequence). This chain's CDR3 is CASSLLARLSYNSPLHF. Here the CDR3 DNA reads TGTGCCAGCAGTTTATTGGCTAGGCTCTCCTATAATTCACCCCTCCACTTT.

J is TRBJ2-3 and V is TRBV24-1; the D gene is possibly TRBD2 (5 bases). Per germline, CDR1 KGHDR and CDR2 SFDVKD. Trimming left V 7 bases short and J 6 bases short, with 19 bases between. This CDR3 spans 15 amino acids. The CDR3 region is CATRDPGTLGDTQYF. The CDR3 DNA is TGTGCCACCAGGGATCCGGGAACCCTCGGGGATACGCAGTATTTT.

The chain joins TRBV11-2 to TRBJ2-2; D might be TRBD2 (7 bases). The CDR3 has 16 residues. V gave up 1 base and J gave up 6 bases, with 15 bases separating them. CDR1 and CDR2 from the germline V gene are SGHAT and FQNNGV. The CDR3 here is CASSLVGGGAAGELFF. CDR3 nucleotides: TGTGCCAGCAGCTTAGTTGGAGGGGGGGCGGCCGGGGAGCTGTTTTTT.

This clone is a singleton in its sample. The J gene is TRBJ2-7, the V gene TRBV2; 8 bases are shared with TRBD1. V was clipped by 8 bases and J by 0 bases; unmatched bases: 9. The CDR3 has 15 residues. CDR1 is SNHLY and CDR2 is FYNNEI in the germline V gene. CDR3 loop: CASLSDRASSYEQYF. CDR3 coding DNA: TGTGCCAGCCTCTCGGACAGGGCGTCCTCCTACGAGCAGTACTTC.

CDR3 sequence (DNA): TGTGCCAGCAGTGAAACCGTGCCGAACACCGGGGAGCTGTTTTTT. It specifies CASSETVPNTGELFF. The chain is built from TRBV2 and TRBJ2-2; D gene unclear. Germline V CDR1 and CDR2: SNHLY, FYNNEI. The CDR3 loop spans 15 amino acids. V was pared by 2 bases and J by 0 bases, with 7 bases between.

The rearrangement joins TRBV24-1 to TRBJ2-4; 7 bases line up with TRBD1. Losses at the gene ends were 1 base for V and 9 bases for J; bases not matched to a gene: 2. Germline CDR1 KGHDR, CDR2 SFDVKD. The CDR3 is made up of 13 amino acids. The CDR3 sequence is CATSDFTGVIQYF. The DNA for the CDR3 is TGTGCCACCAGTGATTTCACAGGGGTCATTCAGTACTTC.

The chain recombines TRBV7-2 with TRBJ2-1; a possible D gene is TRBD2 (5 bases). V gave up 1 base and J gave up 0 bases, with 7 bases separating them. Germline assignment: CDR1 SGHTA and CDR2 FQGNSA. This CDR3 has 15 residues. The CDR3 DNA sequence: TGTGCCAGCAGCTTAGTTGGGAGCTCCTACAATGAGCAGTTCTTC. Its protein is CASSLVGSSYNEQFF.

The chain recombines TRBV28 with TRBJ2-5, with D possibly being TRBD1 or TRBD2 (6 bases each). V was cut by 2 bases and J by 4 bases, with 20 bases left in between. Germline CDR1 is MDHEN and CDR2 is SYDVKM. The CDR3 length is 17 residues. CDR3 coding DNA: TGTGCCAGCAGTTTAGGGGGTGTGGGGGGCAGCGGAGAGACCCAGTACTTC. Protein sequence: CASSLGGVGGSGETQYF. The complete variable domain, with remaining parts taken from reference TRBV28 and TRBJ2-5, reads DVKVTQSSRYLVKRTGEKVFLECVQDMDHENMFWYRQDPGLGLRLIYFSYDVKMKEKGDIPEGYSVSREKKERFSLILESASTNQTSMYLCASSLGGVGGSGETQYFGPGTRLLVL.